The source of this TCR beta chain is a study of siplizumab effects on memory and regulatory T cells. Study-level results: Apparently key alloresponse contributors, naive T cells also seemed more diverse than memory cells. The authors mapped only a minor fraction of alloreactive clones to unstimulated subsets. No assignable naive or memory phenotype existed for roughly 80-97% of proliferating CD4+ or CD8+ clones.

In this sample, this clone turned up once. The antigen is undetermined. Using immunoSEQ multiplex PCR, the repertoire was profiled, and TCRdb retains in-frame clones only, with some absent. The sample has some 100,000 clones, 80% to 95% seen once; the top ten hold under 8.5%. V lost 8 bases and J 2 bases, leaving 12 bases between the germline ends. Germline values: CDR1 SGHNT, CDR2 YENEEA. There are 13 residues in the CDR3. The TCR was taken from a human donor in good health. The V and J genes are TRBV11-3 and TRBJ2-5; the D gene is possibly TRBD2 (7 bases). The specimen sequenced was CD8+ T cells sorted from blood. The CDR3 region is CASAGAGQETQYF. The CDR3 DNA follows: TGTGCCAGCGCGGGGGCAGGACAAGAGACCCAGTACTTC.